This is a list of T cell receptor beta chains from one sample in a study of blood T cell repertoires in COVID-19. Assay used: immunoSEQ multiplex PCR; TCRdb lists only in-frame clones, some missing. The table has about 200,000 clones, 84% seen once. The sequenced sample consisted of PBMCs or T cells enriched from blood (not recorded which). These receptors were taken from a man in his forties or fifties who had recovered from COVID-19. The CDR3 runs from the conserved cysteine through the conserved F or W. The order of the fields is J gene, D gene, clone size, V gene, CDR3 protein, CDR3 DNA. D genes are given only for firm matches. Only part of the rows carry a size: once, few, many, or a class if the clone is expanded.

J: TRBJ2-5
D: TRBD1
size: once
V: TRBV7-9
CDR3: CASSLTGTYQETQYF
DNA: TGTGCCAGCAGCTTGACAGGGACCTACCAAGAGACCCAGTACTTC

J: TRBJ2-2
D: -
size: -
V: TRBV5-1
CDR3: CASSMDFTGELFF
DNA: TGCGCCAGCAGCATGGACTTCACCGGGGAGCTGTTTTTT

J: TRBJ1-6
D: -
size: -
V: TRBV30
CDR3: CARQQGSNSPLHF
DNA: TGTGCCCGACAACAGGGTAGCAATTCACCCCTCCACTTT

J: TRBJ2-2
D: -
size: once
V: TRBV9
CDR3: CASSVGLSPGELFF
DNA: TGTGCCAGCAGCGTAGGTCTTAGTCCCGGGGAGCTGTTTTTT

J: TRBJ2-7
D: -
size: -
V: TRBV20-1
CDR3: CSASADSGTFRVEQYF
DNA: TGCAGTGCTAGTGCTGATTCCGGGACATTTAGGGTCGAGCAGTACTTC

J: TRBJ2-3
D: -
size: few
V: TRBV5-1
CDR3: CASGPDSGTDTQYF
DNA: TGCGCCAGCGGCCCGGACAGCGGCACAGATACGCAGTATTTT

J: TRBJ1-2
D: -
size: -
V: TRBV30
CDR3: CAWSVQQANYGYTF
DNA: TGTGCCTGGAGTGTACAACAGGCTAACTATGGCTACACCTTC

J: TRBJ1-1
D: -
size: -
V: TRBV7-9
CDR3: CASSLRTGENTEAFF
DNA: TGTGCCAGCAGCCTACGGACGGGAGAGAACACTGAAGCTTTCTTT

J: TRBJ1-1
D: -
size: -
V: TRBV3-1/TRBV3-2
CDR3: CASSQGGVFAEAFF
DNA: TGTGCCAGCAGCCAAGGGGGCGTTTTCGCCGAAGCTTTCTTT

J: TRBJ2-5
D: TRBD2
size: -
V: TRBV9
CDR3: CASSVGASGGVRETQYF
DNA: TGTGCCAGCAGCGTAGGGGCCAGCGGGGGGGTTAGAGAGACCCAGTACTTC

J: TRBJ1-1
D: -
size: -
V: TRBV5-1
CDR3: CASSLAVTSNTEAFF
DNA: TGCGCCAGCAGCTTGGCCGTGACTTCGAACACTGAAGCTTTCTTT

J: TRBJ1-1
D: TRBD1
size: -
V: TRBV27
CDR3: CASSRSPGQGVGTEAFF
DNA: TGTGCCAGCAGCAGGAGTCCGGGACAGGGAGTGGGCACTGAAGCTTTCTTT

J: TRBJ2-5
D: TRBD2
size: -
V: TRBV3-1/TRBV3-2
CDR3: CASSQRLAGGKETQYF
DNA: TGTGCCAGCAGCCAAAGGCTAGCGGGGGGGAAAGAGACCCAGTACTTC

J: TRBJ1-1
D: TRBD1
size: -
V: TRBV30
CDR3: CAWRYGTANTEAFF
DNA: TGTGCCTGGAGATACGGGACAGCGAACACTGAAGCTTTCTTT

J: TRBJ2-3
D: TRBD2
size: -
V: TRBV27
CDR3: CASGSHDGLAGMTDTQYF
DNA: TGTGCCAGCGGATCTCACGACGGACTAGCGGGGATGACAGATACGCAGTATTTT

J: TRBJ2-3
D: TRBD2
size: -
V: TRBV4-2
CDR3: CASSPRTSESTDTQYF
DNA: TGTGCCAGCAGCCCTAGGACTAGCGAGAGCACAGATACGCAGTATTTT

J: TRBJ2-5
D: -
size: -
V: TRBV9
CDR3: CASSAGRGRTPQGTQYF
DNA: TGTGCCAGCAGCGCCGGCAGGGGACGCACCCCCCAAGGGACCCAGTACTTC

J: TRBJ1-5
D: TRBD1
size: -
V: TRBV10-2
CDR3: CASRLGTGGDQPQHF
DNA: TGCGCCAGCAGACTGGGGACAGGGGGGGATCAGCCCCAGCATTTT

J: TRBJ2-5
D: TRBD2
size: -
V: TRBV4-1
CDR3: CASSQGRTSGEQETQYF
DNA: TGCGCCAGCAGCCAGGGCCGGACTAGCGGGGAACAAGAGACCCAGTACTTC

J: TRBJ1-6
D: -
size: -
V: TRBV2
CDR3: CASSDGGVGNSPLHF
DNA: TGTGCCAGCAGTGATGGGGGGGTCGGCAATTCACCCCTCCACTTT